One and the same sample provided the 10 T cell receptor beta chains below, sequenced in a study of blood T cell repertoires in COVID-19. Assay used: immunoSEQ multiplex PCR; TCRdb lists only in-frame clones, some missing. The sample has hundreds of thousands of clones, roughly 87% seen once. The source material was PBMCs or T cells enriched from blood (not recorded which). The origin of the receptors is a woman aged 18 to 35 who had recovered from COVID-19.

The rearrangement uses TRBV6-5 and TRBJ1-3, with 7 bases identical to TRBD1. The V gene's germline CDR1 is MNHEY and CDR2 SVGAGI. CDR3 length: 14 residues. V lost 6 bases and J lost 4; bases outside the gene matches: 6. The CDR3, as DNA: TGTGCCAGCAGACCTGGACAGGTGGGAAACACCATATATTTT. This sequence encodes CASRPGQVGNTIYF.

The rearrangement joins TRBV4-1 to TRBJ1-2; TRBD1 agrees at 8 bases. This CDR3 contains 15 residues. CDR1 is MGHRA, CDR2 YSYEKL, per germline. Trimming at V came to 3 bases and at J to 4 bases, leaving 7 bases not matched to a gene. The DNA for the CDR3 is TGCGCCAGCAGCCATATTCGGGACAGGCGCTATGGCTACACCTTC. The encoded protein is CASSHIRDRRYGYTF.

The chain joins TRBV27 to TRBJ2-7; D is ambiguous. The CDR3 totals 13 residues. The germline gives CDR1 MNHEY, CDR2 SMNVEV (reference sequence). V was pared by 1 base and J by 5 bases, with 9 bases between. This chain's CDR3 is CASSLFGADEQYF. For the CDR3, the DNA is TGTGCCAGCAGTTTATTCGGAGCCGACGAGCAGTACTTC.

This chain connects TRBV5-1 to TRBJ2-6; 9 positions agree with TRBD1. After removal of 0 bases from V and 1 base from J, the junction contained 2 bases not matched to a gene. CDR1 SGHRS and CDR2 YFSETQ come from the germline V gene. The CDR3 is 17 amino acids. For the CDR3, the DNA is TGCGCCAGCAGCTTGGGCGGGACAGGGTCTGGGGCCAACGTCCTGACTTTC. It translates to CASSLGGTGSGANVLTF.

This clone was picked up one time. The chain employs TRBV5-1 and TRBJ2-2; 11 positions match TRBD2. After removal of 2 bases from V and 4 bases from J, the junction contained 10 bases not matched to a gene. Germline V CDR1 and CDR2: SGHRS, YFSETQ. This CDR3 contains 18 residues. The CDR3 DNA sequence: TGCGCCAGCAGCTTAGGACTAGCGGGCGGTTTTGGCACCGGGGAGCTGTTTTTT. The encoded protein is CASSLGLAGGFGTGELFF. The full variable domain, completed using reference TRBV5-1 and TRBJ2-2, is KAGVTQTPRYLIKTRGQQVTLSCSPISGHRSVSWYQQTPGQGLQFLFEYFSETQRNKGNFPGRFSGRQFSNSRSEMNVSTLELGDSALYLCASSLGLAGGFGTGELFFGEGSRLTVL.

The rearrangement links TRBV9 to TRBJ1-1; tentative D call: TRBD1 (5 bases). With 4 bases removed from V and 3 bases from J, the gap between germline ends came to 16 bases. This CDR3 spans 15 amino acids. CDR1 is SGDLS, CDR2 YYNGEE, per germline. The CDR3 sequence is CASSPHPRGDTEAFF. The CDR3 nucleotides read TGTGCCAGCAGCCCTCACCCCCGGGGGGACACTGAAGCTTTCTTT.

This rearrangement joins TRBV3-1 (or the pseudogene TRBV3-2) to TRBJ2-7; D is unresolved. The V gene's germline CDR1 is LGHDT and CDR2 YNNKEL (reference sequence). The V gene lost 0 bases and the J gene lost 0 bases, with 6 bases spanning the gap. This CDR3 is 14 amino acids long. The DNA for the CDR3 is TGTGCCAGCAGCCAAGATTATAGCTCCTACGAGCAGTACTTC. Residues: CASSQDYSSYEQYF.

Of note for this clone: Other DNA sequences in this specimen translate into the identical CDR3. The genes are TRBV6-2 or TRBV6-3 and TRBJ2-6; D call uncertain. V lost 2 bases and J lost 1, with 6 bases in between. The V gene's germline CDR1 is MNHEY and CDR2 SVGEGT. The CDR3 runs to 15 residues. CDR3 in amino acids: CASSYRVSGANVLTF. The CDR3 region has the DNA TGTGCCAGCAGTTACCGGGTATCTGGGGCCAACGTCCTGACTTTC.

This chain connects TRBV2 to TRBJ1-4; D remains ambiguous. Germline CDR1 and CDR2: SNHLY and FYNNEI. The CDR3 spans 16 residues. V was trimmed by 1 base and J by 5 bases, leaving 14 bases between them. CDR3 nucleotide sequence: TGTGCCAGCAGTGAAGAGCACTGGACTGTGAATGAAAAACTGTTTTTT. Its protein product is CASSEEHWTVNEKLFF.

This sequence joins TRBV28 and TRBJ1-5; TRBD1 aligns across 7 bases. Losses at the gene ends were 6 bases for V and 3 bases for J; bases not matched to a gene: 14. CDR1 MDHEN and CDR2 SYDVKM come from the germline V gene. The CDR3 covers 17 residues. CDR3 sequence reads: CASRPRKGTANNQPQHF. For the CDR3, the DNA is TGTGCCAGCAGGCCCAGAAAAGGGACAGCAAACAATCAGCCCCAGCATTTT.